The 31 T cell receptor beta chains below come from one sample, sequenced in a study of beta chain features in type 1 diabetes. The study's findings and limits: Researchers report that Type 1 diabetes patients had moderately but significantly shorter TCRB CDR3s across all four CD4+ subsets.

The antigens of these receptors remain unknown. Reverse transcribing all isolated RNA meant expressed TCRB transcripts were sequenced. Generated by immunoSEQ multiplex PCR, the TCRdb table keeps only in-frame clones and is missing some. The data contain hundreds of thousands of clones, about 14% of them seen just once; the ten biggest clones take up approximately 0.043%. Sequencing input: naive CD4+ T cells from blood. The receptor source for this set is a man in his late teens or twenties with type 1 diabetes.

Regarding this clone: The junction differs from germline at one of its ends, possibly a read error. Other DNA sequences in this specimen translate into the identical CDR3. This chain connects TRBV7-9 to TRBJ2-3; 9 bases agree with TRBD2. Germline V gene data show CDR1 as SEHNR and CDR2 as FQNEAQ (reference sequence). The CDR3 is 14 amino acids. This CDR3 is CASSLAGSTDTQYF. In nucleotides, the CDR3 is TGTGCCAGCAGCCTAGCGGGAAGCACAGATACGCAGTATTTT.

This clone was seen a few times. Other nucleotide sequences from this sample produce the same CDR3. The V and J genes are TRBV18 and TRBJ2-2; D gene unclear. The germline V gene encodes CDR1 KGHSH and CDR2 LQKENI. Trimming took 4 bases from V and 6 from J, leaving 3 bases between them. The CDR3 covers 11 residues. CDR3 nucleotides: TGTGCCAGCTCACGGCCCGGGGAGCTGTTTTTT. It codes for CASSRPGELFF.

Of note for this clone: The identical CDR3 is also encoded by other nucleotide sequences in the sample. The chain has TRBV30 and TRBJ2-1; no definite D call. This CDR3 spans 13 amino acids. V gave up 0 bases and J gave up 3 bases, with 6 bases separating them. Germline CDR1 and CDR2: GTSNPN and SVGIG (reference sequence). The CDR3: CAWSVGYYNEQFF. DNA of the CDR3: TGTGCCTGGAGTGTAGGGTACTACAATGAGCAGTTCTTC.

This clone has more than one count but fewer than ten. The rearrangement links TRBV10-3 to TRBJ2-7; D possibly corresponds to TRBD2 (5 bases). This CDR3 is 16 amino acids long. Trimming removed 11 bases at V and 4 bases at J, with 27 bases between. Germline values: CDR1 ENHRY, CDR2 SYGVKD. The CDR3 bases are TGTGCCGCCTCGTTTTATGCTAGCCAAGAGAAGTACGAGCAGTACTTC. Protein product: CAASFYASQEKYEQYF.

A few counts support this clone. The chain employs TRBV27 and TRBJ2-5, with 7 bases identical to TRBD2. Germline CDR1 MNHEY, CDR2 SMNVEV (reference sequence). Trimming cost V 4 bases and J 2 bases; bases outside gene matches: 13. This CDR3 comprises 17 residues. CDR3 sequence reads: CASSSLRDYRQQETQYF. CDR3 DNA sequence: TGTGCCAGCAGTTCCCTACGGGACTATCGGCAACAAGAGACCCAGTACTTC.

This clone was seen a handful of times. The chain is built from TRBV28 and TRBJ1-2; D may be TRBD1 (5 bases). V shed 5 bases and J shed 4 bases, with 14 bases lying between them. The CDR3 runs 14 residues. Germline-derived CDR1 and CDR2 are MDHEN and SYDVKM. CDR3 region: CASSPGTFIYGYTF. CDR3 nucleotides: TGTGCCAGCAGTCCCGGGACGTTCATCTATGGCTACACCTTC.

The CDR3 loop reads CASSLGLAGLLYNEQFF. In DNA, the CDR3 is TGCGCCAGCAGCTTGGGGTTAGCGGGGCTTTTATACAATGAGCAGTTCTTC. This chain joins TRBV5-1 and TRBJ2-1; TRBD2 matches 8 bases. Germline CDR1 and CDR2: SGHRS and YFSETQ. This CDR3 has 17 amino acids. J gave up 4 bases and V 0 bases, and 9 bases lay outside the gene matches. Based on the CDR3 plus reference TRBV5-1 and TRBJ2-1, the full variable domain is KAGVTQTPRYLIKTRGQQVTLSCSPISGHRSVSWYQQTPGQGLQFLFEYFSETQRNKGNFPGRFSGRQFSNSRSEMNVSTLELGDSALYLCASSLGLAGLLYNEQFFGPGTRLTVL.

This clone appeared a few times. This rearrangement joins TRBV6-1 to TRBJ2-1, with a possible D match to TRBD1 (6 bases). CDR3 length equals 12 residues. Germline lookup yields CDR1 MNHNS and CDR2 SASEGT. With 4 bases removed from V and 9 bases from J, the gap between germline ends came to 10 bases. This CDR3 reads CASSVTGLEQFF. CDR3 bases: TGTGCCAGCAGTGTCACAGGGCTTGAGCAGTTCTTC.

V and J are TRBV10-3 and TRBJ2-7; the D gene is possibly TRBD1 (6 bases). From germline, CDR1 is ENHRY and CDR2 SYGVKD. With 4 bases removed from V and 3 bases from J, the gap between germline ends came to 13 bases. The CDR3 spans 14 residues. CDR3 amino acids: CAISGPGQVYEQYF. The CDR3 DNA sequence: TGTGCCATCAGTGGTCCGGGACAAGTCTACGAGCAGTACTTC.

The chain combines TRBV4-1 with TRBJ2-5; 8 positions match TRBD2. Losses at the gene ends were 2 bases for V and 4 bases for J; bases not matched to a gene: 12. The CDR3 is 17 residues long. Germline values: CDR1 MGHRA, CDR2 YSYEKL. CDR3 region: CASSQQKISGVGETQYF. CDR3 sequence (DNA): TGCGCCAGCAGCCAACAAAAGATTAGCGGGGTGGGAGAGACCCAGTACTTC.

In this sample, this clone turned up a few times. The chain is built from TRBV29-1 and TRBJ1-3; possibly TRBD1 for D (5 bases). The ends were cut back, 8 bases at V and 0 bases at J, with 17 bases in the middle. This CDR3 region has 15 residues. Germline V lookup: CDR1 SQVTM, CDR2 ANQGSEA. The DNA of the CDR3 is TGCAGCATTCTGGCACAGGACCTCTCTGGAAACACCATATATTTT. It encodes CSILAQDLSGNTIYF.

This clone was found a few times. The CDR3 bases are TGTGCCATCAGTGGAGGATACCGGGTGTCCGAGACCCAGTACTTC. Translating it yields CAISGGYRVSETQYF. The chain links TRBV10-3 to TRBJ2-5; D gene uncertain. Trimming removed 4 bases at V and 5 bases at J, with 17 bases between. Germline-derived CDR1 and CDR2 are ENHRY and SYGVKD. This CDR3 is built from 15 residues.

The chain links TRBV11-2 to TRBJ2-1; D unclear. CDR3 length: 13 amino acids. Trimming removed 5 bases at V and 4 bases at J, with 9 bases between. The germline gives CDR1 SGHAT, CDR2 FQNNGV. CDR3 in DNA: TGTGCCAGCAGCGTGGCGGAGTACAATGAGCAGTTCTTC. The encoded protein is CASSVAEYNEQFF.

This chain uses TRBV4-3 with TRBJ2-3; tentative D call: TRBD1 (6 bases). CDR3 length: 15 amino acids. The germline gives CDR1 LGHNA, CDR2 YSLEER. Trimming removed 6 bases at V and 5 bases at J, with 18 bases between. The chain's CDR3 is CASRTQTGPEDTQYF. The DNA for the CDR3 is TGCGCCAGCAGGACCCAGACAGGACCTGAAGATACGCAGTATTTT.

This clone turned up a few times. This CDR3 is CASSLPADANTEAFF. The CDR3 DNA is TGTGCCAGCAGCTTGCCAGCGGATGCGAACACTGAAGCTTTCTTT. This sequence joins TRBV5-4 and TRBJ1-1; no clear D. The CDR3 sequence is 15 residues long. Trimming stripped 1 base from V and 1 base from J, with 11 bases between. CDR1 is SGHNT, CDR2 YYREEE, per germline (reference sequence).

The rearrangement uses TRBV7-9 and TRBJ2-3; tentatively, D is TRBD1 (5 bases). CDR1 is SEHNR, CDR2 FQNEAQ, per germline (reference sequence). The V and J ends lost 5 bases and 1 base respectively, with 13 bases between them. The CDR3 spans 15 residues. The CDR3 is CASSLNRPRTDTQYF. The CDR3, as DNA: TGTGCCAGCAGCCTTAACAGGCCACGCACAGATACGCAGTATTTT.

V gene TRBV25-1 combines with J gene TRBJ2-7, with 10 bases identical to TRBD2. Germline values: CDR1 MGHDK, CDR2 SYGVNS. V trimming: 6 bases; J trimming: 3 bases; junction bases outside the gene matches: 5. The CDR3 is 14 residues long. As DNA, the CDR3 is TGTGCCAGCAGAACTAGCGGGACCATCTACGAGCAGTACTTC. This translates into CASRTSGTIYEQYF.

This clone has just a few counts. The chain couples TRBV20-1 to TRBJ2-7; D unresolved. CDR1 is DFQATT and CDR2 is SNEGSKA in the germline V gene (reference sequence). The CDR3 loop spans 11 amino acids. The ends were cut back, 4 bases at V and 5 bases at J, with 9 bases in the middle. As DNA, the CDR3 is TGCAGTGCTAAGACTGGGAACGAGCAGTACTTC. It yields the protein CSAKTGNEQYF.

V gene TRBV5-1 combines with J gene TRBJ2-6; a weak D match, TRBD1 (6 bases). Looked up from germline, CDR1 is SGHRS and CDR2 is YFSETQ. V gave up 0 bases and J gave up 4 bases, with 17 bases separating them. The CDR3 contains 18 residues. The CDR3 reads CASSLVLGRGRGANVLTF. DNA of the CDR3: TGCGCCAGCAGCTTGGTTTTGGGCAGGGGTCGAGGGGCCAACGTCCTGACTTTC.

In the case of this clone: This CDR3 is also generated by other DNA sequences in the sample. The chain recombines TRBV11-3 with TRBJ2-3, with 7 bases fitting TRBD2. Germline CDR1 SGHNT, CDR2 YENEEA. With 3 bases clipped from V and 0 bases from J, the junction kept 0 bases outside the gene matches. This CDR3 is 14 amino acids long. The CDR3: CASSFSGSTDTQYF. For the CDR3, the DNA is TGTGCCAGCAGCTTTAGCGGGAGCACAGATACGCAGTATTTT.

The chain uses TRBV10-3 and TRBJ1-4; D gene ambiguous. V was clipped by 11 bases and J by 0 bases, with 10 bases between them. The CDR3 is 13 amino acids. Germline assignment: CDR1 ENHRY and CDR2 SYGVKD. DNA for the CDR3: TGTGCCGCCCAAGCTCCAACTAATGAAAAACTGTTTTTT. Its protein product is CAAQAPTNEKLFF.

In its sample, this clone was seen a few times. J is TRBJ1-5 and V is TRBV9; no reliable D call. Germline loops: CDR1 SGDLS, CDR2 YYNGEE. Between the trimmed V and J ends, which lost 4 bases and 3 bases, there was a span of 11 bases. The CDR3 has 14 residues. Here the CDR3 reads CASSSGGNNQPQHF. The CDR3 nucleotides are TGTGCCAGCAGCAGTGGCGGAAACAATCAGCCCCAGCATTTT. The variable domain in full, completed from reference TRBV9 and TRBJ1-5, reads DSGVTQTPKHLITATGQRVTLRCSPRSGDLSVYWYQQSLDQGLQFLIQYYNGEERAKGNILERFSAQQFPDLHSELNLSSLELGDSALYFCASSSGGNNQPQHFGDGTRLSIL.

The chain recombines TRBV7-9 with TRBJ2-2; D remains ambiguous. Trimming left V 4 bases short and J 6 bases short, with 15 bases between. Germline lookup yields CDR1 SEHNR and CDR2 FQNEAQ (reference sequence). CDR3 length: 15 amino acids. The CDR3 nucleotides read TGTGCCAGCAGCTGGATGCCTATTGGCTCCGGGGAGCTGTTTTTT. It translates to CASSWMPIGSGELFF.

This clone was counted a few times. This chain uses TRBV6-5 with TRBJ1-2; TRBD1 matches 10 bases. The V gene's germline CDR1 is MNHEY and CDR2 SVGAGI. CDR3 length: 15 amino acids. Unmatched junction bases numbered 2, after V lost 4 bases and J lost 0 bases. The CDR3 coding sequence is TGTGCCAGCAGTTTTGGGACAGGGGCTAACTATGGCTACACCTTC. Protein sequence: CASSFGTGANYGYTF.

The chain employs TRBV30 and TRBJ1-1; D gene unclear. V was pared by 7 bases and J by 2 bases, with 8 bases between. The germline gives CDR1 GTSNPN, CDR2 SVGIG (reference sequence). This CDR3 contains 11 residues. CDR3 nucleotides: TGTGCCTCCAGATTAAACACTGAAGCTTTCTTT. Translation gives CASRLNTEAFF. The complete variable domain, with remaining parts taken from reference TRBV30 and TRBJ1-1, reads SQTIHQWPATLVQPVGSPLSLECTVEGTSNPNLYWYRQAAGRGLQLLFYSVGIGQISSEVPQNLSASRPQDRQFILSSKKLLLSDSGFYLCASRLNTEAFFGQGTRLTVV.

This clone was recorded a few times. This sequence joins TRBV20-1 and TRBJ2-5; unclear D gene. Germline CDR1 is DFQATT and CDR2 is SNEGSKA (reference sequence). There are 10 residues in the CDR3. V lost 6 bases, J lost 5 bases, and 7 bases lay in between. The CDR3 protein is CSAWRETQYF. The CDR3 bases are TGCAGTGCGTGGCGGGAGACCCAGTACTTC.

The rearrangement joins TRBV9 to TRBJ2-5, with 9 bases lining up with TRBD2. J lost 0 bases, V lost 0 bases, and 3 bases had no gene match. The CDR3 consists of 16 residues. Per the germline V gene, CDR1 is SGDLS and CDR2 is YYNGEE. The CDR3 coding sequence is TGTGCCAGCAGCGTAGGGGCTAGCGGGGACCAAGAGACCCAGTACTTC. This sequence encodes CASSVGASGDQETQYF.

The chain combines TRBV5-4 with TRBJ1-1, with D possibly being TRBD1 (6 bases). The V and J ends lost 3 bases and 5 bases respectively, with 17 bases between them. CDR3 length equals 15 residues. Per the germline V gene, CDR1 is SGHNT and CDR2 is YYREEE (reference sequence). CDR3 sequence: CASSSTDRTDTEAFF. CDR3 DNA: TGTGCCAGCAGCTCGACCGACCGGACAGATACTGAAGCTTTCTTT.

This clone was detected a few times. The CDR3 DNA reads as TGCGCCAGCAGCCAAGAGTCTAGGGTCCCCCAGTACTTC. Translating gives CASSQESRVPQYF. The chain links TRBV4-1 to TRBJ2-5; no clear D gene. The germline V gene encodes CDR1 MGHRA and CDR2 YSYEKL. V gave up 0 bases and J gave up 9 bases, with 11 bases separating them. This CDR3 comprises 13 residues.

The V call is TRBV11-2, the J call TRBJ1-2; D remains unclear. Trimming left V 6 bases short and J 7 bases short, with 15 bases between. Germline V gene data show CDR1 as SGHAT and CDR2 as FQNNGV. The CDR3 spans 13 residues. The CDR3 protein is CASRTIQTTGYTF. CDR3 nucleotides: TGTGCCAGCAGGACCATCCAGACTACTGGCTACACCTTC.

This clone was found a few times. The chain employs TRBV19 and TRBJ2-1; D not resolved. The CDR3 loop spans 12 amino acids. CDR1 is LNHDA and CDR2 is SQIVND in the germline V gene (reference sequence). V was clipped by 1 base and J by 7 bases, with 5 bases between them. The CDR3 DNA follows: TGTGCCAGTAGTATAGTGAAAAATGAGCAGTTCTTC. It encodes CASSIVKNEQFF.